This is a list of T cell receptor beta chains from one sample in a study of T cell changes during pregnancy in multiple sclerosis. Clones were sequenced by immunoSEQ multiplex PCR, and TCRdb holds only the in-frame ones, with some missing. Counted here are 90,000 to 150,000 clones, about 93% occurring once; the ten biggest clones make up approximately 6.2%. The source was peripheral blood, collected before pregnancy. These TCRs come from a female donor with multiple sclerosis, enrolled in a pregnancy study. Each CDR3 is given with its conserved first and last residue. Fields, in order: V gene, clone size, J gene, D gene, CDR3 DNA, CDR3 protein. A D gene is named only where the DNA matches it firmly. The size of a clone is reported for some rows only, either as once, few or many, or as a class for expanded clones.

V: TRBV11-2; size: .; J: TRBJ2-3; D: TRBD2; DNA: TGTGCCAGCAGCTTTTCCAGGACTAGGAATACGCAGTATTTT; CDR3: CASSFSRTRNTQYF
V: TRBV29-1; size: .; J: TRBJ2-1; D: .; DNA: TGCAGCGGTCAGGAAGGTGAGCAGTTCTTC; CDR3: CSGQEGEQFF
V: TRBV19; size: .; J: TRBJ2-1; D: TRBD2; DNA: TGTGCCAGTAGTATGGGGGGGTTCAATGAGCAGTTCTTC; CDR3: CASSMGGFNEQFF
V: TRBV14; size: .; J: TRBJ2-1; D: .; DNA: TGTGCCAGCAGCCAAGAGGGCCGGGACTCACGGACTGAGCAGTTCTTC; CDR3: CASSQEGRDSRTEQFF
V: TRBV15; size: once; J: TRBJ2-7; D: TRBD1; DNA: TGTGCCACCAGCATGGGACAGGGGTCCTACGAGCAGTACTTC; CDR3: CATSMGQGSYEQYF
V: TRBV27; size: .; J: TRBJ1-3; D: .; DNA: TGTGCCAGCAGGCCCACAGCTGGAAACACCATATATTTT; CDR3: CASRPTAGNTIYF
V: TRBV27; size: .; J: TRBJ2-7; D: TRBD1; DNA: TGTGCCAGCAGCACCCTCCCACAGGGGTACGAGCAGTACTTC; CDR3: CASSTLPQGYEQYF
V: TRBV4-2; size: .; J: TRBJ2-1; D: .; DNA: TGTGCCAGCAGCCAAGCGTCGAGGGCTCTGGTCGATGAGCAGTTCTTC; CDR3: CASSQASRALVDEQFF
V: TRBV6-1; size: .; J: TRBJ2-5; D: .; DNA: TGTGCCAGCAGTGAAACGCGAGAGACCCAGTACTTC; CDR3: CASSETRETQYF
V: TRBV6-5; size: .; J: TRBJ1-2; D: .; DNA: TGTGCCAGCAGTCCCGCGGGGGGGCGGTATGGCTACACCTTC; CDR3: CASSPAGGRYGYTF
V: TRBV28; size: .; J: TRBJ2-5; D: TRBD2; DNA: TGTGCCAGCAAAATGACTAGCGGGACAGAGACCCAGTACTTC; CDR3: CASKMTSGTETQYF
V: TRBV9; size: .; J: TRBJ2-2; D: TRBD1; DNA: TGTGCCAGCAGCGAGACGGCAGGGGGCACCGGGGAGCTGTTTTTT; CDR3: CASSETAGGTGELFF
V: TRBV6-5; size: once; J: TRBJ2-7; D: TRBD1; DNA: TGTGCCAGCAGTTCCGGGACAGGTGGTGAGCAGTACTTC; CDR3: CASSSGTGGEQYF
V: TRBV13; size: .; J: TRBJ2-1; D: .; DNA: TGTGCCAGCAGCCCCGGACTCCTCTTCGTATCCCTCGATGAGCAGTTCTTC; CDR3: CASSPGLLFVSLDEQFF
V: TRBV27; size: .; J: TRBJ2-1; D: TRBD2; DNA: TGTGCCAGCACCCCTAGGAGCGGGGGGGCCTACAATGAGCAGTTCTTC; CDR3: CASTPRSGGAYNEQFF
V: TRBV19; size: .; J: TRBJ2-1; D: TRBD2; DNA: TGTGCCAGTAGTTCCCAGGCTAGCGGGGGGGGGAATGAGCAGTTCTTC; CDR3: CASSSQASGGGNEQFF
V: TRBV6-1; size: .; J: TRBJ1-1; D: TRBD1; DNA: TGTGCCAGCAGTGAACAGGGGGCAAATCTCGGCACTGAAGCTTTCTTT; CDR3: CASSEQGANLGTEAFF
V: TRBV11-2; size: .; J: TRBJ2-7; D: TRBD2; DNA: TGTGCCAGCAGCTTAGTCCCTAGCGGGACCTACGAGCAGTACTTC; CDR3: CASSLVPSGTYEQYF
V: TRBV19; size: .; J: TRBJ2-1; D: .; DNA: TGTGCCAGTAGTATTGTGCGTTCCGAGCAGTTCTTC; CDR3: CASSIVRSEQFF
V: TRBV2; size: .; J: TRBJ2-7; D: .; DNA: TGTGCCAGCAGTGATGACTCTTACGAGCAGTACTTC; CDR3: CASSDDSYEQYF
V: TRBV10-3; size: .; J: TRBJ1-1; D: .; DNA: TGTGCCATCAGTGAGAGGAGGACTGAAGCTTTCTTT; CDR3: CAISERRTEAFF
V: TRBV11-2; size: .; J: TRBJ2-7; D: TRBD1; DNA: TGTGCCAGCAGTTACGGACAGGGGAACGAGCAGTACTTC; CDR3: CASSYGQGNEQYF
V: TRBV28; size: .; J: TRBJ2-3; D: .; DNA: TGTGCCAGCAGTTTCATCGGGAAAGGGGATACGCAGTATTTT; CDR3: CASSFIGKGDTQYF